The 27 T cell receptor beta chains given below trace back to one sample, sequenced in a study of blood T cells in healthy people across ages. PCR was performed a second time for about 7 to 11 cycles using a sample-barcoded 5' primer and a J-beta primer mix. A single record per CDR3 protein comes from TCRdb applying MiXCR to the 5' RACE reads. This sample has just under 750,000 distinct CDR3 sequences, with 22% found just once. Material for sequencing was blood. These receptors were taken from a man aged 65 to 79 in good health.

In this sample, this clonotype turned up a few times. The chain couples TRBV2 to TRBJ1-4, with TRBD1 matching 7 bases. This CDR3 comprises 14 residues. Germline V gene sequence: CDR1 SNHLY, CDR2 FYNNEI. J lost 4 bases, V lost 6 bases, and 5 bases had no gene match. CDR3 DNA sequence: TGTGCCAGCAGGGAGGGACAGATTAATGAAAAACTGTTTTTT. This gives the protein CASREGQINEKLFF.

The chain uses TRBV6-2 or TRBV6-3 and TRBJ1-1; a weak D match, TRBD1 (6 bases). Trimming shortened V by 6 bases and J by 5 bases, and 16 bases separated the two germline ends. In germline, CDR1 is MNHEY, CDR2 SVGEGT. This CDR3 spans 14 amino acids. CDR3 sequence reads: CASRATGTGTEAFF. The CDR3 bases are TGTGCCAGCAGGGCAACAGGGACGGGAACTGAAGCTTTCTTT.

This chain links TRBV15 with TRBJ1-1; the D is unclear. The V gene lost 1 base and the J gene lost 5 bases, with 11 bases spanning the gap. Germline loops: CDR1 LNHNV, CDR2 YYDKDF (reference sequence). The CDR3 runs to 14 residues. Here the CDR3 reads CATSRGTGGTEAFF. The CDR3 bases are TGTGCCACCAGCAGAGGAACGGGAGGTACTGAAGCTTTCTTT.

This clonotype turned up a few times. V usage is TRBV19 and J usage is TRBJ1-4, with a possible D match to TRBD1 (6 bases). This CDR3 has 15 amino acids. The V end was cut by 4 bases, the J end by 5 bases, with 14 bases between. Germline CDR1 LNHDA, CDR2 SQIVND (reference sequence). In nucleotides, the CDR3 is TGTGCCAGTAGTACCCAGGGGATCTTAAATGAAAAACTGTTTTTT. Protein: CASSTQGILNEKLFF.

The chain recombines TRBV6-5 with TRBJ2-1, with D perhaps matching TRBD2 (6 bases). Germline V lookup: CDR1 MNHEY, CDR2 SVGAGI. The CDR3 is 14 residues long. Trimming pared 6 bases from V and 8 bases from J, leaving 17 bases between. As DNA, the CDR3 is TGTGCCAGCAGCCCATCGGGAGAGGTCCATGAGCAGTTCTTC. Translating it yields CASSPSGEVHEQFF.

The chain has TRBV5-5 and TRBJ2-3; D tentatively reads TRBD1 or TRBD2 (5 bases each). This CDR3 is built from 15 residues. Germline lookup yields CDR1 SGHKS and CDR2 YYEKEE (reference sequence). With 4 bases removed from V and 10 bases from J, the gap between germline ends came to 22 bases. The CDR3 DNA is TGTGCCAGCAGCCGTGAGTTGAGGGGCGAGTTTGCGCAGTATTTT. Translation gives CASSRELRGEFAQYF.

Notes on this clonotype: The junction departs from germline at one end; a sequencing error may be responsible. The CDR3 DNA reads as TGTGCCAGCAGCTTAACCGCGGGACAACTCTACAAGCAGTACTTC. As protein: CASSLTAGQLYKQYF. The rearrangement uses TRBV7-9 and TRBJ2-1; either TRBD1 or TRBD2 may supply D (6 bases each). Near its end, the DNA agrees better with TRBJ2-7, so the J call may be wrong. The CDR3 runs 15 residues. Germline CDR1 is SEHNR and CDR2 is FQNEAQ (reference sequence).

This clonotype has at least ten counts. This chain links TRBV12-3 or TRBV12-4 with TRBJ2-3; 10 bases are shared with TRBD2. The junction had 12 bases not matched to a gene; V was cut back by 7 bases and J by 14 bases. The CDR3 loop spans 13 amino acids. CDR3 protein: CASILLAGATPYF. The CDR3 DNA sequence: TGTGCCAGCATCCTTCTAGCGGGAGCAACCCCGTATTTT.

This clonotype has more than one count but fewer than ten. This chain links TRBV27 with TRBJ1-2, with D possibly TRBD1 on 5 matching bases. This CDR3 comprises 13 residues. The V and J ends lost 3 bases and 4 bases respectively, with 9 bases between them. Per germline, CDR1 MNHEY and CDR2 SMNVEV (reference sequence). Written as DNA, the CDR3 is TGTGCCAGCAGTTTTTCAGGGCTCTATGGCTACACCTTC. Its protein product is CASSFSGLYGYTF.

The chain uses TRBV18 and TRBJ2-6; 7 positions agree with TRBD1. After removal of 2 bases from V and 0 bases from J, the junction contained 4 bases not matched to a gene. Germline CDR1 and CDR2: KGHSH and LQKENI. The CDR3 totals 17 residues. This CDR3 reads CASSPGQADSGANVLTF. The CDR3 DNA follows: TGTGCCAGCTCACCAGGACAGGCCGACTCTGGGGCCAACGTCCTGACTTTC. Based on the CDR3 plus reference TRBV18 and TRBJ2-6, the full variable domain is NAGVMQNPRHLVRRRGQEARLRCSPMKGHSHVYWYRQLPEEGLKFMVYLQKENIIDESGMPKERFSAEFPKEGPSILRIQQVVRGDSAAYFCASSPGQADSGANVLTFGAGSRLTVL.

V is TRBV29-1 and J is TRBJ2-6; no clear D gene. Germline loops: CDR1 SQVTM, CDR2 ANQGSEA. V gave up 4 bases and J gave up 0 bases, with 4 bases separating them. The CDR3 runs 13 residues. The CDR3 region has the DNA TGCAGCGTTGTCCTCTCTGGGGCCAACGTCCTGACTTTC. Translation: CSVVLSGANVLTF. The variable domain in full, completed from reference TRBV29-1 and TRBJ2-6, reads SAVISQKPSRDICQRGTSLTIQCQVDSQVTMMFWYRQQPGQSLTLIATANQGSEATYESGFVIDKFPISRPNLTFSTLTVSNMSPEDSSIYLCSVVLSGANVLTFGAGSRLTVL.

This clonotype was observed at least ten times. The genes are TRBV5-6 and TRBJ1-5; no definite D call. Trimming cost V 1 base and J 1 base, with 6 bases left between them. The length of the CDR3 is 14 residues. From germline, CDR1 is SGHDT and CDR2 YYEEEE. The CDR3 here is CASSLFLSNQPQHF. In DNA, the CDR3 is TGTGCCAGCAGCTTGTTCCTAAGCAATCAGCCCCAGCATTTT. The complete variable domain, with remaining parts taken from reference TRBV5-6 and TRBJ1-5, reads DAGVTQSPTHLIKTRGQQVTLRCSPKSGHDTVSWYQQALGQGPQFIFQYYEEEERQRGNFPDRFSGHQFPNYSSELNVNALLLGDSALYLCASSLFLSNQPQHFGDGTRLSIL.

The CDR3 sequence: CAISEGQISTDTQYF. The DNA for the CDR3 is TGTGCCATCAGTGAAGGCCAAATAAGCACAGATACGCAGTATTTT. The chain links TRBV10-3 to TRBJ2-3; D not resolved. Germline-derived CDR1 and CDR2 are ENHRY and SYGVKD. Trimming took off 3 bases at V and 0 bases at J, with 10 bases between the two ends. The CDR3 runs 15 residues.

This clonotype was observed a handful of times. The chain carries TRBV6-6 and TRBJ1-2, with 12 bases identical to TRBD1. V lost 5 bases to trimming and J lost 7 bases; unmatched junction nucleotides: 5. The CDR3 spans 14 residues. In germline, CDR1 is MNHNY, CDR2 SVGAGI (reference sequence). The DNA of the CDR3 is TGTGCCAGCAGTAACCCGGGACAGGGGGCTGGCTACACCTTC. Its protein is CASSNPGQGAGYTF.

The chain links TRBV7-2 to TRBJ1-2; D uncertain. The CDR3 consists of 13 residues. The germline V gene encodes CDR1 SGHTA and CDR2 FQGNSA. Trimming removed 3 bases from V and 8 bases from J, with 13 bases in between. In DNA, the CDR3 is TGTGCCAGCAGCTTCGAAAGGGCTTACGGCTACACCTTC. It translates to CASSFERAYGYTF.

The chain couples TRBV6-6 to TRBJ2-3, with D uncertain. The V end was cut by 2 bases, the J end by 0 bases, with 6 bases between. Germline V lookup: CDR1 MNHNY, CDR2 SVGAGI (reference sequence). There are 14 residues in the CDR3. The DNA of the CDR3 is TGTGCCAGCAGTTACAAGGGAAGCACAGATACGCAGTATTTT. This sequence encodes CASSYKGSTDTQYF.

The V and J genes are TRBV12-3 or TRBV12-4 and TRBJ1-2; no firm D call. The germline V and J ends were trimmed by 1 base and 5 bases, with 5 bases remaining between them. This CDR3 is 12 amino acids long. The CDR3 loop is CASSLDEYGYTF. In DNA, the CDR3 is TGTGCCAGCAGTTTAGACGAATATGGCTACACCTTC.

This clonotype came up a few times. The chain carries TRBV5-1 and TRBJ1-2, with D unresolved. The CDR3 length is 11 residues. Germline CDR1 reads SGHRS; CDR2 reads YFSETQ. The V end was cut by 4 bases, the J end by 8 bases, with 9 bases between. In DNA, the CDR3 is TGCGCCAGCAGCCTTGCCTGGGGCTACACCTTC. It codes for CASSLAWGYTF.

The chain uses TRBV7-2 and TRBJ1-4; 8 bases fit TRBD1. CDR3 size: 16 residues. Looked up from germline, CDR1 is SGHTA and CDR2 is FQGNSA. The V gene end was trimmed by 4 bases and the J gene end by 0 bases; junction bases not matched to a gene: 4. Written as DNA, the CDR3 is TGTGCCAGCAGCTCCGGACAGGGACCAACTAATGAAAAACTGTTTTTT. Translation gives CASSSGQGPTNEKLFF.

This clonotype was picked up many times. One junction end disagrees with the germline gene, perhaps due to a read error. The chain joins TRBV7-9 to TRBJ1-1, with 8 bases that match TRBD1. This CDR3 contains 14 residues. Looked up from germline, CDR1 is SEHNR and CDR2 is FQNEAQ (reference sequence). The CDR3, as DNA: TGTGCCAGCAGTTTAGGGACAGGGAACACTGAAGCTTTCTTT. Protein sequence: CASSLGTGNTEAFF.

This clonotype was picked up a small number of times. This sequence joins TRBV4-2 and TRBJ2-1; tentative D call: TRBD2 (5 bases). CDR1 and CDR2 (germline): LGHNA, YNFKEQ. V was clipped by 1 base and J by 4 bases, with 8 bases between them. The CDR3 loop spans 14 amino acids. For the CDR3, the DNA is TGTGCCAGCAGCCAAGCGGGATTGTACAATGAGCAGTTCTTC. As protein: CASSQAGLYNEQFF.

The chain joins TRBV3-1 to TRBJ2-7; no firm D call. Trimming left V 0 bases short and J 3 bases short, with 12 bases between. The CDR3 length is 15 residues. Looked up from germline, CDR1 is LGHDT and CDR2 is YNNKEL (reference sequence). CDR3 region: CASSQDMAARYEQYF. DNA of the CDR3: TGTGCCAGCAGCCAAGATATGGCAGCCCGCTACGAGCAGTACTTC.

The J gene is TRBJ2-3, the V gene TRBV10-1; D is perhaps TRBD2 (6 bases). Looked up from germline, CDR1 is WNHNN and CDR2 is SYGVQD (reference sequence). The CDR3 spans 13 residues. V lost 7 bases, J lost 6 bases, and 14 bases lay in between. CDR3 DNA sequence: TGCGCCAGCAACGGGGGTACCAAGGATACGCAGTATTTT. Residues: CASNGGTKDTQYF.

This clonotype was observed many times. This chain links TRBV5-1 with TRBJ2-7, with D unresolved. The germline V gene encodes CDR1 SGHRS and CDR2 YFSETQ. V was shortened by 0 bases and J by 2 bases, with 9 bases between the two germline ends. CDR3 length equals 14 residues. The CDR3 nucleotides read TGCGCCAGCAGCTTGGCCGGTTTTACCTACGAGCAGTACTTC. Encoded protein: CASSLAGFTYEQYF.

The rearrangement links TRBV5-1 to TRBJ2-5, with 10 bases that match TRBD1. The length of the CDR3 is 14 residues. CDR1 is SGHRS, CDR2 YFSETQ, per germline. The J segment lost 5 bases and the V segment lost 4 bases, leaving 5 bases of the junction unmatched. The CDR3 nucleotides are TGCGCCAGCAGCATAGGACAGGGGGGGGAGACCCAGTACTTC. Translation gives CASSIGQGGETQYF.

The chain uses TRBV5-1 and TRBJ2-1; D possibly uses TRBD1 or TRBD2 (8 bases each). From germline, CDR1 is SGHRS and CDR2 YFSETQ. Trimming stripped 0 bases from V and 2 bases from J, with 12 bases between. The CDR3 spans 16 residues. This CDR3 is CASSLVAGQAYNEQFF. The DNA of the CDR3 is TGCGCCAGCAGCTTGGTAGCGGGACAGGCCTACAATGAGCAGTTCTTC.

V gene TRBV15 combines with J gene TRBJ1-6; D gene ambiguous. Germline CDR1 is LNHNV and CDR2 is YYDKDF (reference sequence). Trimming took off 0 bases at V and 0 bases at J, with 12 bases between the two ends. The CDR3 consists of 18 residues. CDR3 sequence: CATSRDRPVSSYNSPLHF. In nucleotides, the CDR3 is TGTGCCACCAGCAGAGATCGCCCGGTGAGCTCCTATAATTCACCCCTCCACTTT.